This T cell receptor beta chain was identified during a study of a mutant IDH1 vaccine in newly diagnosed glioma. Note on this clone: Its antigen is still unknown.

Using immunoSEQ multiplex PCR, the repertoire was profiled, and TCRdb retains in-frame clones only, with some absent. Of 25,000 to 35,000 clones listed, more than 70% are singletons. Germline V gives CDR1 GTSNPN, CDR2 SVGIG (reference sequence). Trimming took 4 bases from V and 0 from J, leaving 11 bases between them. The CDR3 covers 14 residues. Time point specified: week 5, during vaccination. Alongside topical imiquimod, each dose of vaccine comprised 300 ug of mutant IDH1 20-mer peptide. Diagnosis in the donors showed new WHO grade 3 or 4 astrocytomas that were IDH1-mutant and ATRX-lost. This sequence joins TRBV30 and TRBJ2-3; D gene ambiguous. The receptor was isolated from a man between 18 and 29 years old with glioma. Material: PBMCs, obtained from a glioma patient whose treatment included an IDH1 peptide vaccine. CDR3 in DNA: TGTGCCTGGACCGCCCCCTCTAGCACAGATACGCAGTATTTT. Protein: CAWTAPSSTDTQYF.